What follows describes a single TCR beta chain. Its antigen is unknown. Trimming stripped 6 bases from V and 7 bases from J, with 19 bases between. CDR1 and CDR2 (germline): MDHEN, SYDVKM. The CDR3 sequence is 15 residues long. This entry is derived from a study of T cell responses to AZD1222 COVID-19 vaccine. General study points: Donors were largely white British and mainly female; clonal diversity was possibly underestimated. The study found Spike-specific TCR breadth and depth rose after two AZD1222 doses.

The protocol was immunoSEQ multiplex PCR, while the TCRdb copy is restricted to in-frame clones and leaves out a portion. The table lists 150,000 to 180,000 clones, 85% to 95% of them singletons. The TCR comes from an adult who received the AZD1222 COVID-19 vaccine. The chain is built from TRBV28 and TRBJ1-5; D perhaps matches TRBD1 (6 bases). This sample comprised peripheral blood, obtained 28 days after the second AZD1222 dose. CDR3 bases: TGTGCCAGCAGCCCTCCGTCGGGGGGCAGGCAGCCCCAGCATTTT. It specifies CASSPPSGGRQPQHF.